Each of the 8 T cell receptor beta chains below was sequenced from the same sample in a study of cytomegalovirus exposure and HLA in healthy donors. PCR was performed using 60 Vbeta and 13 Jbeta primers. Clones were read by immunoSEQ multiplex PCR, and TCRdb kept only the in-frame ones, dropping some. The profile shows some 140,000 clones, 66% of them singletons. Material: PBMCs. The source is a human donor in good health.

V is TRBV5-1 and J is TRBJ1-2; 7 bases line up with TRBD1. Germline-derived CDR1 and CDR2 are SGHRS and YFSETQ. V trimming: 7 bases; J trimming: 6 bases; junction bases outside the gene matches: 9. This CDR3 is built from 13 residues. CDR3 in DNA: TGCGCCAGCTCAGAAGGGGGCGGGCATGGCTACACCTTC. Translated: CASSEGGGHGYTF. The entire variable domain, with the rest obtained from reference TRBV5-1 and TRBJ1-2, is as follows: KAGVTQTPRYLIKTRGQQVTLSCSPISGHRSVSWYQQTPGQGLQFLFEYFSETQRNKGNFPGRFSGRQFSNSRSEMNVSTLELGDSALYLCASSEGGGHGYTFGSGTRLTVV.

The gene calls are TRBV5-1 and TRBJ2-7; TRBD1 is a possible D gene (6 bases). Trimming removed 2 bases from V and 1 base from J, with 13 bases in between. The CDR3 consists of 15 residues. Germline CDR1 is SGHRS and CDR2 is YFSETQ. The CDR3 DNA is TGCGCCAGCAGCTTCGTACAGGGAGCATCCTACGAGCAGTACTTC. The encoded protein is CASSFVQGASYEQYF.

The chain recombines TRBV19 with TRBJ2-7; D is possibly TRBD1 (6 bases). V gave up 4 bases and J gave up 9 bases, with 19 bases separating them. Per germline, CDR1 LNHDA and CDR2 SQIVND (reference sequence). There are 14 residues in the CDR3. CDR3 bases: TGTGCCAGTAGTAAAGGGGGAGACCTCGACAGGCAGTACTTC. Amino acid sequence: CASSKGGDLDRQYF.

The rearrangement uses TRBV5-1 and TRBJ1-2; 7 bases fit TRBD1. Trimming removed 3 bases from V and 0 bases from J; junction bases left unmatched: 5. Looked up from germline, CDR1 is SGHRS and CDR2 is YFSETQ. The CDR3 has 15 amino acids. The CDR3 coding sequence is TGCGCCAGCAGCTCCGGGGACAGAGCTAACTATGGCTACACCTTC. It specifies CASSSGDRANYGYTF.

This sequence joins TRBV5-4 and TRBJ2-5, with 8 bases aligning to TRBD2. CDR1 and CDR2 (germline): SGHNT, YYREEE (reference sequence). With V trimmed by 1 base and J by 3 bases, 14 bases remained unmatched. The length of the CDR3 is 18 residues. The CDR3 nucleotides read TGTGCCAGCAGCTTGTCCCCTGACGGGAGGGCTGGTAAAGAGACCCAGTACTTC. Its translation is CASSLSPDGRAGKETQYF.

The chain employs TRBV5-1 and TRBJ2-7; weak D call: TRBD1 (7 bases). This CDR3 comprises 15 residues. The ends were cut back, 0 bases at V and 6 bases at J, with 16 bases in the middle. The germline gives CDR1 SGHRS, CDR2 YFSETQ. The CDR3 spells CASSLGGTEVGEQYF. In DNA form, the CDR3 reads TGCGCCAGCAGCTTGGGCGGGACAGAAGTTGGCGAGCAGTACTTC.

This clone was picked up one time. The chain uses TRBV11-3 and TRBJ2-2; TRBD1 agrees at 7 bases. This CDR3 is built from 13 residues. Losses at the gene ends were 6 bases for V and 4 bases for J; bases not matched to a gene: 2. Germline lookup yields CDR1 SGHNT and CDR2 YENEEA. DNA for the CDR3: TGTGCCAGCAGACAGGGGCCCACCGGGGAGCTGTTTTTT. It codes for CASRQGPTGELFF.

This chain links TRBV7-8 with TRBJ1-1, with a weak D call TRBD1 (5 bases). V was shortened by 2 bases and J by 5 bases, with 9 bases between the two germline ends. This CDR3 region has 13 residues. Germline loops: CDR1 SGHVS, CDR2 FQNEAQ. CDR3 sequence reads: CASSLPTDTEAFF. CDR3 DNA sequence: TGTGCCAGCAGCTTACCGACAGATACTGAAGCTTTCTTT.